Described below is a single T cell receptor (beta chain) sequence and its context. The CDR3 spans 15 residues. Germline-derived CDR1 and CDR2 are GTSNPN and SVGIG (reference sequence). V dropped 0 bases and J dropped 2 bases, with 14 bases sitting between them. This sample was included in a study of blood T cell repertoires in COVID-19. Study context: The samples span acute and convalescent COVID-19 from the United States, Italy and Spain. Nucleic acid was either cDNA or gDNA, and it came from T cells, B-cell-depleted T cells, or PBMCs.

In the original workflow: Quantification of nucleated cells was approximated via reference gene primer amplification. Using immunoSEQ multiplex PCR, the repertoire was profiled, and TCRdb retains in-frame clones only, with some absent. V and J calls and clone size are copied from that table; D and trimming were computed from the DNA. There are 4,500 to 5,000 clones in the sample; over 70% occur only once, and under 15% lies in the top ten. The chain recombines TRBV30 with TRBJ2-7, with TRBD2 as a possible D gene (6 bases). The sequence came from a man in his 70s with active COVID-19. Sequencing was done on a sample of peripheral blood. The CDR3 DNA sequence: TGTGCCTGGAGTGTAAGGGAGGTCGAGGCCTACGAGCAGTACTTC. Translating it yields CAWSVREVEAYEQYF.